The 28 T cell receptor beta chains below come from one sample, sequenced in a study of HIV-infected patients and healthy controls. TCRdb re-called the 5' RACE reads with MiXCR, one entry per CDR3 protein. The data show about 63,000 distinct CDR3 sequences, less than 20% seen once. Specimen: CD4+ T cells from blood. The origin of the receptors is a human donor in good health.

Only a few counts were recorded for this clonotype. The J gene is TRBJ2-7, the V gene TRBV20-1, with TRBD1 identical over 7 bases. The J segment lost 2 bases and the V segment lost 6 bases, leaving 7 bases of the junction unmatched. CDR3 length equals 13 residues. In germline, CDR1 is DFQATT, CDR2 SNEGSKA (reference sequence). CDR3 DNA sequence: TGCAGTGCAAAGACAGGGTTTCCCTACGAGCAGTACTTC. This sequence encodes CSAKTGFPYEQYF.

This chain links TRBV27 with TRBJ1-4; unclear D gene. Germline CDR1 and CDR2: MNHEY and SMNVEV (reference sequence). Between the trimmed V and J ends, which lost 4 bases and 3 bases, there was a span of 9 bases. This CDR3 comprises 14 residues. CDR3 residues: CASSSRIPNEKLFF. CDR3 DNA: TGTGCCAGCAGTTCTAGGATCCCTAATGAAAAACTGTTTTTT.

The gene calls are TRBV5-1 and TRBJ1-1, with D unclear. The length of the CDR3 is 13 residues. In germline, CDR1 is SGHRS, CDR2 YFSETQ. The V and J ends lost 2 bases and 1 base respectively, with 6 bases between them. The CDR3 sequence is CASSFNGNTEAFF. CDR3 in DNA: TGCGCCAGCAGCTTTAATGGGAACACTGAAGCTTTCTTT.

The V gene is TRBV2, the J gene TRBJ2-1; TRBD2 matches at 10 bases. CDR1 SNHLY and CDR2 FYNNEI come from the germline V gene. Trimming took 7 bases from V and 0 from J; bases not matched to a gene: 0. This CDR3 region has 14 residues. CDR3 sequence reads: CASKRGGSYNEQFF. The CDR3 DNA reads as TGTGCCAGCAAGCGGGGGGGCTCCTACAATGAGCAGTTCTTC.

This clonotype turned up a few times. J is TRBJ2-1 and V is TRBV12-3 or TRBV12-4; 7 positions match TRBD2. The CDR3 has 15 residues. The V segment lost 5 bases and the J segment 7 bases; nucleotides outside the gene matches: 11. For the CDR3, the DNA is TGTGCCAGCAGTCCCCCTAGCGGAGATAGGAATGAGCAGTTCTTC. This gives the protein CASSPPSGDRNEQFF.

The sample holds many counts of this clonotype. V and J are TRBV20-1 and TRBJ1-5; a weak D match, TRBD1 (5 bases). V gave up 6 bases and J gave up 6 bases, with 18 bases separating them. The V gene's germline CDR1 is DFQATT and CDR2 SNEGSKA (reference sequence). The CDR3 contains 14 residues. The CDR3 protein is CSARDRTMSQPQHF. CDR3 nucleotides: TGCAGTGCACGGGACCGAACGATGAGTCAGCCCCAGCATTTT.

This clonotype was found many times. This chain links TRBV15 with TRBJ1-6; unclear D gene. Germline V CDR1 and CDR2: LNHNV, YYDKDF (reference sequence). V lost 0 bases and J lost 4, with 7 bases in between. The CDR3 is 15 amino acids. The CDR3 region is CATSRDRPYNSPLHF. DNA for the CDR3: TGTGCCACCAGCAGAGACAGGCCATATAATTCACCCCTCCACTTT.

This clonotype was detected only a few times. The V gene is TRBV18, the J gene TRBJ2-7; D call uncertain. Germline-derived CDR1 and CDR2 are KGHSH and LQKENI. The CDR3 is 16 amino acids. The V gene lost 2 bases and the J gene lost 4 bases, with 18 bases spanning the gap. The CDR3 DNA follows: TGTGCCAGCTCACCAAGGTTTGGGCAGTTAAATTACGAGCAGTACTTC. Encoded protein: CASSPRFGQLNYEQYF. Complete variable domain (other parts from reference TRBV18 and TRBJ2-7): NAGVMQNPRHLVRRRGQEARLRCSPMKGHSHVYWYRQLPEEGLKFMVYLQKENIIDESGMPKERFSAEFPKEGPSILRIQQVVRGDSAAYFCASSPRFGQLNYEQYFGPGTRLTVT.

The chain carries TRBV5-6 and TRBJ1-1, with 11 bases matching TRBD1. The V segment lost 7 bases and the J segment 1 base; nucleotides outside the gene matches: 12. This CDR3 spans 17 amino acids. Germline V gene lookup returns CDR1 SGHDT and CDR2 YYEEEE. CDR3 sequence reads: CASGRRDRGTRNTEAFF. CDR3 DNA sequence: TGTGCCAGCGGACGCCGGGACAGGGGGACTCGGAACACTGAAGCTTTCTTT.

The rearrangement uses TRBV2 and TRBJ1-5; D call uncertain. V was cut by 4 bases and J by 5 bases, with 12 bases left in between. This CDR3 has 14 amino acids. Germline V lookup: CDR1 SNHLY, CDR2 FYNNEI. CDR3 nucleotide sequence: TGTGCCAGCAGTGCTGGCAGGTCGGATCAGCCCCAGCATTTT. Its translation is CASSAGRSDQPQHF.

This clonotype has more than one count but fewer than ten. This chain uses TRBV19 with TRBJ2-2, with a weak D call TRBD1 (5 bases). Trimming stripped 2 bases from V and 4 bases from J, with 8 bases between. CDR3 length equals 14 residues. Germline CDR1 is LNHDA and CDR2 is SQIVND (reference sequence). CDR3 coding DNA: TGTGCCAGTAGTATACAGGGCAGCACCGGGGAGCTGTTTTTT. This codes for CASSIQGSTGELFF.

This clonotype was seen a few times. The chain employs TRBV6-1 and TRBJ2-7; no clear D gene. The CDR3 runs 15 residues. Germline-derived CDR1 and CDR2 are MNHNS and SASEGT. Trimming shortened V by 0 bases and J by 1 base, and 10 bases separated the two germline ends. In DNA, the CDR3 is TGTGCCAGCAGTGAAGCATCGGCAGGATCCTACGAGCAGTACTTC. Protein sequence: CASSEASAGSYEQYF.

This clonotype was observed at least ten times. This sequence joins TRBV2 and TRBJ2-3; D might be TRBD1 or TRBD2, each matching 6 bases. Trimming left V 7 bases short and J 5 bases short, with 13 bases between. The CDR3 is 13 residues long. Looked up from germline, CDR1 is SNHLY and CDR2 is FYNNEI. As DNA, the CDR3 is TGTGCCAGCAACCGGGGGCGTGAAGATACGCAGTATTTT. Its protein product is CASNRGREDTQYF.

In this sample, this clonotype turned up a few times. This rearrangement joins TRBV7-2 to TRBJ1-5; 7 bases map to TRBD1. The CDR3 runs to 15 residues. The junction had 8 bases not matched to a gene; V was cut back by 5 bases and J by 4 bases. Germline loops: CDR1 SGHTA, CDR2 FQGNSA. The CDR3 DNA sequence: TGTGCCAGCAGCGCGGGACAGTTACCGAATCAGCCCCAGCATTTT. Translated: CASSAGQLPNQPQHF.

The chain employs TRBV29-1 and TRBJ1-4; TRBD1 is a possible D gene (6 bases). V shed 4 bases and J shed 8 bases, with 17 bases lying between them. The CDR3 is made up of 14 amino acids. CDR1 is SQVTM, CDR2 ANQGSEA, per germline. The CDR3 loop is CSVGGGGRGEKLFF. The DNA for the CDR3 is TGCAGCGTTGGAGGGGGAGGGAGGGGAGAAAAACTGTTTTTT.

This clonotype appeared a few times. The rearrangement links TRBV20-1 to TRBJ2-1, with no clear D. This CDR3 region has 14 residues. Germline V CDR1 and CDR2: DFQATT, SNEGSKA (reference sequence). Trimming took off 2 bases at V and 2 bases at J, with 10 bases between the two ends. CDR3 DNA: TGCAGTGCTAGACCCTGGAGAGCCTACAATGAGCAGTTCTTC. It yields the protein CSARPWRAYNEQFF.

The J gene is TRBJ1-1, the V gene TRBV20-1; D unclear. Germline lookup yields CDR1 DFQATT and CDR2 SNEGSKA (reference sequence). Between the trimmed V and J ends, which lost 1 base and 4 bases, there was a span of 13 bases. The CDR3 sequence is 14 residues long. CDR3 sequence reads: CSARAAGFATEAFF. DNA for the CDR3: TGCAGTGCTAGAGCCGCTGGGTTTGCCACTGAAGCTTTCTTT.

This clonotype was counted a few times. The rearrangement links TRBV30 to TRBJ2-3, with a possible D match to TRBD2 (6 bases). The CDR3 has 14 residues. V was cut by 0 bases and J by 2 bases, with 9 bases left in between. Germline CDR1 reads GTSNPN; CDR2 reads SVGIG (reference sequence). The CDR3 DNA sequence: TGTGCCTGGAGTGTAGGGGACTTCACAGATACGCAGTATTTT. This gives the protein CAWSVGDFTDTQYF.

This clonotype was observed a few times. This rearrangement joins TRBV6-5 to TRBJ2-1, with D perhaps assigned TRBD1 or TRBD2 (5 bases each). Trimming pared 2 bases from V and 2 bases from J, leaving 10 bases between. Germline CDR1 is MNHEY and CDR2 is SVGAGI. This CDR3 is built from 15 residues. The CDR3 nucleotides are TGTGCCAGCAGTTACACTGGGGGAACCTACAATGAGCAGTTCTTC. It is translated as CASSYTGGTYNEQFF.

The CDR3 coding sequence is TGTGCCAGTAGGGGCGCGCACAGTCCAACGAACACCGGGGAGCTGTTTTTT. Its protein product is CASRGAHSPTNTGELFF. The chain has TRBV19 and TRBJ2-2; D gene uncertain. Germline CDR1 and CDR2: LNHDA and SQIVND (reference sequence). The V gene lost 6 bases and the J gene lost 0 bases, with 17 bases spanning the gap. The CDR3 sequence is 17 residues long.

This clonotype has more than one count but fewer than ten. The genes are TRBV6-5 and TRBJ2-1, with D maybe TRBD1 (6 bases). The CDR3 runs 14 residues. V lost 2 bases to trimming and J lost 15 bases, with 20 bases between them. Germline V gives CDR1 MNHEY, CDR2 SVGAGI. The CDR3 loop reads CASSYRAPPGDLFF. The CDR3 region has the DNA TGTGCCAGCAGTTACCGCGCTCCACCAGGGGATCTGTTCTTC.

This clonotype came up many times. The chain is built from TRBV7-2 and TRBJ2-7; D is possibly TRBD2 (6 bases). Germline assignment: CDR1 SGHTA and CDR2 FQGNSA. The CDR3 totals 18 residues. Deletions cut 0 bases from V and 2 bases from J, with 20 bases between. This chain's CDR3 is CASSLARQRVGWPYEQYF. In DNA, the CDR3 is TGTGCCAGCAGCTTAGCCCGTCAGCGGGTCGGGTGGCCCTACGAGCAGTACTTC.

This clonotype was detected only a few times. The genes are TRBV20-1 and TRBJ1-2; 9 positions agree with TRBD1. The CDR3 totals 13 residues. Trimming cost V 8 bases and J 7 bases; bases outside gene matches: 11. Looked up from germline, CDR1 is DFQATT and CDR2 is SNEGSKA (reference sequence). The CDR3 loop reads CSIKQGALLGYTF. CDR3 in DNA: TGCAGTATTAAACAGGGGGCCTTGCTTGGCTACACCTTC.

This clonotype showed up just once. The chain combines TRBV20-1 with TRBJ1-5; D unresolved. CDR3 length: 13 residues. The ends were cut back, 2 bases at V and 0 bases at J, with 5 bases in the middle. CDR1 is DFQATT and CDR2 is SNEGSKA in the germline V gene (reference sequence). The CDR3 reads CSARRDSNQPQHF. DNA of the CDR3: TGCAGTGCTAGAAGGGATAGCAATCAGCCCCAGCATTTT.

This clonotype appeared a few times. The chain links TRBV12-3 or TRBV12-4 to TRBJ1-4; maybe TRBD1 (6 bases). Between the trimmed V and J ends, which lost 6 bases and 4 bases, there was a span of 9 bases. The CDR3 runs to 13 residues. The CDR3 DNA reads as TGTGCCAGCAGACAGGGTTTTAATGAAAAACTGTTTTTT. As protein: CASRQGFNEKLFF.

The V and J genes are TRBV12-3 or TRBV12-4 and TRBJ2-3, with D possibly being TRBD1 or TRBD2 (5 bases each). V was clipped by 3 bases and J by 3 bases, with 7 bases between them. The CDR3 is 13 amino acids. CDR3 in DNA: TGTGCCAGCAGTTTGGGGGAAACAGATACGCAGTATTTT. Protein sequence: CASSLGETDTQYF.

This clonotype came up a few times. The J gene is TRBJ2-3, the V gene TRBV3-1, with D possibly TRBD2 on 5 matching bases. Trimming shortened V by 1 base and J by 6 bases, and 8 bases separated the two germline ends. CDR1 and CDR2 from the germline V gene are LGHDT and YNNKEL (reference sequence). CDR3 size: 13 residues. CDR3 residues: CASSQVGKDTQYF. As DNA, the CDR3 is TGTGCCAGCAGCCAAGTCGGGAAGGATACGCAGTATTTT.

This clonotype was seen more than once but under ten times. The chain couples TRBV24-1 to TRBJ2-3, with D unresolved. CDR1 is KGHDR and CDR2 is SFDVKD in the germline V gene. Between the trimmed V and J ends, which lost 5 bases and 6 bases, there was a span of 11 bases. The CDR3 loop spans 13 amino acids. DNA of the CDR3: TGTGCCACCAGTGGTCTAGTCCCCGATACGCAGTATTTT. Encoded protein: CATSGLVPDTQYF.